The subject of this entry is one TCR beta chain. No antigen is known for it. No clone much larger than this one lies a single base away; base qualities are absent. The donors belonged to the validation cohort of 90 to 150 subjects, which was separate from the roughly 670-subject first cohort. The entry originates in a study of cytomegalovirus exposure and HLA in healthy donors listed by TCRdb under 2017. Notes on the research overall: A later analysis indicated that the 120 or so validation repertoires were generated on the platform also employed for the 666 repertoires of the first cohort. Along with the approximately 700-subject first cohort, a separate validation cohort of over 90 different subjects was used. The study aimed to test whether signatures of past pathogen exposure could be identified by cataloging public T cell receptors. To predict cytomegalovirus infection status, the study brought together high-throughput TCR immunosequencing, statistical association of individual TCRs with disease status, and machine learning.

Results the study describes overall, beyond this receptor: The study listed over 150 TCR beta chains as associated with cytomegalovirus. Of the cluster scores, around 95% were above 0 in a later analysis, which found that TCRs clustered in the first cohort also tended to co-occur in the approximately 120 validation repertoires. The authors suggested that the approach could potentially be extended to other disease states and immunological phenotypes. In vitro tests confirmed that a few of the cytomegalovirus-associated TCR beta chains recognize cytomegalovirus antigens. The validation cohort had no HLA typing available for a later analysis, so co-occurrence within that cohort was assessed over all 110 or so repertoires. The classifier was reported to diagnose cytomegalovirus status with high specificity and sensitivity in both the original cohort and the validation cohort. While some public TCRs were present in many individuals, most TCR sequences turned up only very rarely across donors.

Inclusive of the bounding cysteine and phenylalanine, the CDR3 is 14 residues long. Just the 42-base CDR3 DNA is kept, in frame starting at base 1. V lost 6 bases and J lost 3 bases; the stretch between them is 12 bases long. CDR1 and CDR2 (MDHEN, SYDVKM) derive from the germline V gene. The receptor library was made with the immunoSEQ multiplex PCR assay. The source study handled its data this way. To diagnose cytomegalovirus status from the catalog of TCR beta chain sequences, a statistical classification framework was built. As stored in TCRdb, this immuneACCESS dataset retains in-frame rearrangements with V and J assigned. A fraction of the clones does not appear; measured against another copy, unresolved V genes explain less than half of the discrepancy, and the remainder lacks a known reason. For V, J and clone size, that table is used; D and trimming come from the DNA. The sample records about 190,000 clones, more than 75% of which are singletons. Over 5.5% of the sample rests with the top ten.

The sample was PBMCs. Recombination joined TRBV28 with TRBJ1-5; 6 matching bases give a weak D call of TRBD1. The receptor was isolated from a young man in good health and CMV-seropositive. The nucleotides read TGTGCCAGCAGAGAGGGGACATTCAATCAGCCCCAGCATTTT. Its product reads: CASREGTFNQPQHF.